This T cell receptor beta chain was identified in a study of blood T cell repertoires in COVID-19. Study summary: Donors in the United States, Italy and Spain gave samples during acute or convalescent COVID-19. The cDNA or gDNA used as material had been derived from T cells, B-cell-depleted T cells, or PBMCs.

CDR3 size: 16 residues. The V segment lost 1 base and the J segment 5 bases; nucleotides outside the gene matches: 6. Germline-derived CDR1 and CDR2 are LGHNA and YSLEER. Authors' data handling: The authors estimated nucleated cell counts from reference gene primer amplification. Here immunoSEQ multiplex PCR was the method, and the copy in TCRdb shows in-frame clones only, minus some. The D gene and trimming were derived from the DNA, and the V and J assignments and clone size from that table. The repertoire includes around 280,000 clones, roughly 86% of them detected once, and about 1.9% sits in the top ten.

The chain combines TRBV4-3 with TRBJ2-5, with 11 bases identical to TRBD2. The material sequenced was peripheral blood. The TCR was taken from a woman in her 30s who had recovered from COVID-19. This CDR3 is CASSQGASGRSETQYF. The CDR3 DNA follows: TGCGCCAGCAGCCAAGGGGCTAGCGGGAGGTCGGAGACCCAGTACTTC.